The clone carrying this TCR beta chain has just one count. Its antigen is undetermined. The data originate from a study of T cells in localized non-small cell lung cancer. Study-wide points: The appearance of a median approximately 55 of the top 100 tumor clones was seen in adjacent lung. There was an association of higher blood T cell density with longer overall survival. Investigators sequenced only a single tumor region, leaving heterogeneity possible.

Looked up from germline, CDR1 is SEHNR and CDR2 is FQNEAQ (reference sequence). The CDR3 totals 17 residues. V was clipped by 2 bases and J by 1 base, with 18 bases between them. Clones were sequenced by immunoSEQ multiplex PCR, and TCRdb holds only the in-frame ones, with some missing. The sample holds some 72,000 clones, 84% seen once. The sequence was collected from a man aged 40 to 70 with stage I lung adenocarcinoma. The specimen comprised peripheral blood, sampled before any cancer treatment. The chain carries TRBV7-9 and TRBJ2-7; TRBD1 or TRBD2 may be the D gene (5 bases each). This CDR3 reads CASSLIGSGRESYEQYF. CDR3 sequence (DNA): TGTGCCAGCAGCTTAATAGGATCGGGCAGGGAGTCCTACGAGCAGTACTTC.